What follows is one T cell receptor beta chain and its context. Clones were sequenced by immunoSEQ multiplex PCR, and TCRdb holds only the in-frame ones, with some missing. In the table there are 55,000 to 75,000 clones, approximately 79% of which are singletons. The CDR3 is made up of 11 amino acids. Germline lookup yields CDR1 SGDLS and CDR2 YYNGEE. Trimming at V came to 7 bases and at J to 5 bases, leaving 0 bases not matched to a gene. The data were obtained in a study of blood T cell repertoires in COVID-19. Across the study: Italy, Spain and the United States were the sources of the convalescent and acute COVID-19 samples.

The sample comprised peripheral blood. V gene TRBV9 combines with J gene TRBJ2-1; 7 nucleotides agree with TRBD1. This clonotype originated in a man of 80 years or more with active COVID-19. The CDR3 region has the DNA TGTGCCAGCGACAGGGACAATGAGCAGTTCTTC. Residues: CASDRDNEQFF.